Each of the 30 T cell receptor beta chains below was sequenced from the same sample in a study of cytomegalovirus exposure and HLA in healthy donors. In the PCR, 60 Vbeta and 13 Jbeta primers were used. Clones were sequenced by immunoSEQ multiplex PCR, and TCRdb holds only the in-frame ones, with some missing. The sample has fewer than 95,000 clones; roughly 67% are singletons. Sequencing was carried out using PBMCs. The receptors derive from a woman aged 45-59 years in good health and CMV-seropositive.

J is TRBJ2-3 and V is TRBV2, with 8 bases that match TRBD1. CDR1 is SNHLY and CDR2 is FYNNEI in the germline V gene. This CDR3 contains 16 residues. Losses at the gene ends were 4 bases for V and 6 bases for J; bases not matched to a gene: 12. The CDR3 region is CASSGLGQGFRDTQYF. The CDR3 nucleotides are TGTGCCAGCAGTGGCCTCGGACAGGGCTTCAGGGATACGCAGTATTTT.

The rearrangement uses TRBV5-8 and TRBJ2-7, with D possibly TRBD2 on 5 matching bases. CDR3 size: 14 residues. With 2 bases removed from V and 6 bases from J, the gap between germline ends came to 15 bases. In germline, CDR1 is SGHTS, CDR2 YDEGEE. The CDR3 here is CASSLNSRRGEQYF. CDR3 coding DNA: TGTGCCAGCAGCTTAAATAGCCGTCGGGGCGAGCAGTACTTC.

The chain combines TRBV4-3 with TRBJ1-1; no reliable D call. Trimming stripped 1 base from V and 6 bases from J, with 18 bases between. The length of the CDR3 is 16 residues. Germline-derived CDR1 and CDR2 are LGHNA and YSLEER. CDR3: CASSQAWANKYSEAFF. The CDR3 region has the DNA TGCGCCAGCAGCCAAGCGTGGGCGAACAAATATTCTGAAGCTTTCTTT.

In its sample, this clone was seen a few times. The V call is TRBV28, the J call TRBJ2-7, with 11 bases identical to TRBD1. The V gene end was trimmed by 5 bases and the J gene end by 4 bases; junction bases not matched to a gene: 7. The CDR3 length is 15 residues. From germline, CDR1 is MDHEN and CDR2 SYDVKM. CDR3 region: CASSVGQGVRYEQYF. DNA for the CDR3: TGTGCCAGCAGTGTGGGACAGGGGGTTCGGTACGAGCAGTACTTC.

This clone was found once. The chain has TRBV7-3 and TRBJ2-1, with 9 bases matching TRBD1. Germline CDR1 reads SGHTA; CDR2 reads FQGTGA. Losses at the gene ends were 1 base for V and 3 bases for J; bases not matched to a gene: 7. CDR3 length: 17 residues. The CDR3 here is CASSLIPPGQGYNEQFF. CDR3 nucleotide sequence: TGTGCCAGCAGCTTAATTCCCCCGGGACAGGGCTACAATGAGCAGTTCTTC.

The chain joins TRBV6-6 to TRBJ2-1; possibly TRBD1 for D (5 bases). The V gene lost 2 bases and the J gene lost 6 bases, with 8 bases spanning the gap. CDR1 is MNHNY and CDR2 is SVGAGI in the germline V gene (reference sequence). The CDR3 covers 13 residues. The CDR3: CASSYTRANEQFF. CDR3 nucleotides: TGTGCCAGCAGTTACACCAGGGCCAATGAGCAGTTCTTC.

This clone showed up just once. The rearrangement uses TRBV28 and TRBJ1-1; D gene unclear. Germline V CDR1 and CDR2: MDHEN, SYDVKM. This CDR3 has 13 amino acids. Trimming stripped 6 bases from V and 1 base from J, with 9 bases between. The CDR3 here is CASSPPKNTEAFF. The CDR3 region has the DNA TGTGCCAGCAGCCCCCCCAAGAACACTGAAGCTTTCTTT.

This clone came up once. The V and J genes are TRBV7-9 and TRBJ2-5, with 8 bases identical to TRBD1. V lost 4 bases to trimming and J lost 7 bases; unmatched junction nucleotides: 5. The CDR3 consists of 13 residues. CDR1 is SEHNR, CDR2 FQNEAQ, per germline (reference sequence). In DNA, the CDR3 is TGTGCCAGCAGCTCTGGACAGGGCGTGACCCAGTACTTC. Encoded protein: CASSSGQGVTQYF.

V gene TRBV10-3 combines with J gene TRBJ2-6; D may be TRBD2 (5 bases). The V and J ends lost 3 bases and 0 bases respectively, with 18 bases between them. The CDR3 runs 19 residues. CDR1 ENHRY and CDR2 SYGVKD come from the germline V gene. The CDR3 loop reads CAISEDGNWGTSGANVLTF. The CDR3 DNA reads TGTGCCATCAGTGAAGACGGGAATTGGGGAACCTCTGGGGCCAACGTCCTGACTTTC.

The sample holds a few counts of this clone. The rearrangement joins TRBV5-1 to TRBJ2-7; D remains ambiguous. This CDR3 contains 12 residues. V was trimmed by 4 bases and J by 3 bases, leaving 8 bases between them. Looked up from germline, CDR1 is SGHRS and CDR2 is YFSETQ. The CDR3 spells CASSQGGYEQYF. DNA of the CDR3: TGCGCCAGCAGCCAAGGCGGCTACGAGCAGTACTTC.

This clone has only one observation. The V call is TRBV7-6, the J call TRBJ2-3, with 9 bases identical to TRBD2. Germline CDR1 and CDR2: SGHVS and FNYEAQ. This CDR3 contains 15 residues. V dropped 6 bases and J dropped 2; count of bases not matched to a gene: 6. The CDR3 DNA reads TGTGCCAGCAGTATGACTAGCGGCATCACAGATACGCAGTATTTT. Its protein product is CASSMTSGITDTQYF.

This clone showed up just a few times. The chain links TRBV6-5 to TRBJ2-1, with TRBD2 matching over 9 bases. With 6 bases clipped from V and 7 bases from J, the junction kept 10 bases outside the gene matches. Germline V gene data show CDR1 as MNHEY and CDR2 as SVGAGI. This CDR3 has 15 residues. The CDR3 nucleotides read TGTGCCAGCAGGGGGAGTCTAGCGGGGACTAATGAGCAGTTCTTC. Translating it yields CASRGSLAGTNEQFF.

The chain carries TRBV15 and TRBJ1-1; D gene ambiguous. This CDR3 comprises 15 residues. The germline V and J ends were trimmed by 8 bases and 1 base, with 17 bases remaining between them. CDR1 is LNHNV, CDR2 YYDKDF, per germline (reference sequence). DNA of the CDR3: TGTGCCACCCGTGCCCATCTAGTTAAGAACACTGAAGCTTTCTTT. Protein: CATRAHLVKNTEAFF.

V and J are TRBV7-9 and TRBJ2-1, with TRBD2 identical over 8 bases. Per the germline V gene, CDR1 is SEHNR and CDR2 is FQNEAQ (reference sequence). The J segment lost 2 bases and the V segment lost 6 bases, leaving 12 bases of the junction unmatched. The CDR3 is made up of 17 amino acids. CDR3 nucleotides: TGTGCCAGCAGAATAAGCGGGGGAATGAGGCCCTACAATGAGCAGTTCTTC. Translation: CASRISGGMRPYNEQFF.

This clone was seen just once. V usage is TRBV28 and J usage is TRBJ2-7; maybe TRBD1 (6 bases). From germline, CDR1 is MDHEN and CDR2 SYDVKM. V lost 4 bases to trimming and J lost 4 bases, with 11 bases between them. This CDR3 contains 13 residues. CDR3 nucleotides: TGTGCCAGCAGTTCGCCAGGGGCGTACGAGCAGTACTTC. Protein sequence: CASSSPGAYEQYF.

The chain couples TRBV5-5 to TRBJ1-5; D unclear. CDR1 and CDR2 (germline): SGHKS, YYEKEE (reference sequence). The CDR3 loop spans 15 amino acids. Trimming cost V 4 bases and J 6 bases, with 17 bases left between them. CDR3 amino acids: CASSTEQYRGQPQHF. The CDR3 bases are TGTGCCAGCAGCACGGAACAGTATCGGGGTCAGCCCCAGCATTTT.

V gene TRBV11-3 combines with J gene TRBJ2-5, with a tentative D call TRBD1 (6 bases). Per the germline V gene, CDR1 is SGHNT and CDR2 is YENEEA. V lost 7 bases to trimming and J lost 5 bases, with 14 bases between them. The CDR3 is 13 amino acids. In nucleotides, the CDR3 is TGTGCCAGCATACAGGGTAGTCGGGAGACCCAGTACTTC. Its protein product is CASIQGSRETQYF.

The CDR3 region has the DNA TGTGCCAGCAGCGGGGACAGGGGGATCGGAAACACCATATATTTT. Translating it yields CASSGDRGIGNTIYF. The rearrangement links TRBV5-6 to TRBJ1-3; 11 positions match TRBD1. Germline V CDR1 and CDR2: SGHDT, YYEEEE. The CDR3 is 15 amino acids. Unmatched junction bases numbered 4, after V lost 4 bases and J lost 4 bases.

This clone was observed a handful of times. The CDR3 DNA is TGTGCCATTCGAATGACAGGAAACACCGGGGAGCTGTTTTTT. It codes for CAIRMTGNTGELFF. This chain joins TRBV6-1 and TRBJ2-2, with D possibly TRBD1 on 6 matching bases. Germline V lookup: CDR1 MNHNS, CDR2 SASEGT. The CDR3 is 14 residues long. The V end lost 10 bases, the J end lost 2 bases, and 14 bases lay between the germline ends.

This chain uses TRBV6-1 with TRBJ2-1, with 7 positions matching TRBD2. The CDR3 loop spans 17 amino acids. Looked up from germline, CDR1 is MNHNS and CDR2 is SASEGT. V shed 2 bases, J shed 7 bases, and the junction held 14 bases outside the gene matches. CDR3 protein: CASSELEGGDYVNEQFF. CDR3 nucleotides: TGTGCCAGCAGTGAACTGGAGGGAGGGGATTACGTAAATGAGCAGTTCTTC.

The genes are TRBV28 and TRBJ1-1, with 11 bases lining up with TRBD1. The V gene end was trimmed by 1 base and the J gene end by 4 bases; junction bases not matched to a gene: 5. Germline V lookup: CDR1 MDHEN, CDR2 SYDVKM. This CDR3 spans 16 amino acids. The CDR3 nucleotides are TGTGCCAGCAGTTTATCCACCGGGACAGGGGGCACTGAAGCTTTCTTT. It is translated as CASSLSTGTGGTEAFF.

The chain joins TRBV7-2 to TRBJ1-3; maybe TRBD1 (6 bases). Trimming left V 1 base short and J 4 bases short, with 17 bases between. The germline V gene encodes CDR1 SGHTA and CDR2 FQGNSA. The CDR3 runs 17 residues. The CDR3 sequence is CASSLGGPGMGGNTIYF. The CDR3 DNA follows: TGTGCCAGCAGCTTAGGGGGGCCAGGGATGGGGGGAAACACCATATATTTT.

J is TRBJ1-1 and V is TRBV5-8, with D hard to call. Deletions cut 4 bases from V and 0 bases from J, with 10 bases between. Germline values: CDR1 SGHTS, CDR2 YDEGEE. This CDR3 has 14 residues. The chain's CDR3 is CASSPLSVNTEAFF. The CDR3 region has the DNA TGTGCCAGCAGCCCCTTGAGTGTGAACACTGAAGCTTTCTTT.

This clone has more than one count but fewer than ten. The germline gene is not matched at one end of the junction; a read error may be the cause. V gene TRBV7-9 combines with J gene TRBJ1-1; D is uncertain. This CDR3 has 11 residues. Germline-derived CDR1 and CDR2 are SEHNR and FQNEAQ (reference sequence). The CDR3 reads CSSSMTGEAFF. Here the CDR3 DNA reads TGTTCCAGCAGCATGACGGGGGAAGCTTTCTTT. Full variable domain (outside the CDR3, taken from reference TRBV7-9 and TRBJ1-1): DTGVSQNPRHKITKRGQNVTFRCDPISEHNRLYWYRQTLGQGPEFLTYFQNEAQLEKSRLLSDRFSAERPKGSFSTLEIQRTEQGDSAMYLCSSSMTGEAFFGQGTRLTVV.

This clone appeared a single time. V usage is TRBV4-1 and J usage is TRBJ1-2; D gene unclear. This CDR3 spans 14 amino acids. V was cut by 0 bases and J by 3 bases, with 8 bases left in between. The germline gives CDR1 MGHRA, CDR2 YSYEKL. The CDR3 here is CASSQDAEDYGYTF. CDR3 sequence (DNA): TGCGCCAGCAGCCAAGATGCAGAGGACTATGGCTACACCTTC.

The table lists this clone with a few counts. The V and J genes are TRBV27 and TRBJ2-3; the match to TRBD2 covers 11 bases. From germline, CDR1 is MNHEY and CDR2 SMNVEV (reference sequence). This CDR3 comprises 16 residues. V lost 0 bases to trimming and J lost 5 bases; unmatched junction nucleotides: 4. CDR3 sequence: CASSLSPSGGKDTQYF. CDR3 DNA: TGTGCCAGCAGTTTATCCCCTAGCGGGGGGAAAGATACGCAGTATTTT.

Only a few counts were recorded for this clone. The chain has TRBV2 and TRBJ2-1, with D possibly TRBD1 on 5 matching bases. The germline V gene encodes CDR1 SNHLY and CDR2 FYNNEI. There are 13 residues in the CDR3. V shed 7 bases and J shed 4 bases, with 11 bases lying between them. The CDR3 loop is CASIAGPYNEQFF. The CDR3 DNA sequence: TGTGCCAGCATCGCAGGGCCTTACAATGAGCAGTTCTTC.

J is TRBJ2-7 and V is TRBV6-5, with D possibly TRBD1 on 7 matching bases. V was trimmed by 7 bases and J by 2 bases, leaving 12 bases between them. Per the germline V gene, CDR1 is MNHEY and CDR2 is SVGAGI. The CDR3 has 13 residues. DNA for the CDR3: TGTGCCAGCACCTCAGGGGGGACCTACGAGCAGTACTTC. Translating gives CASTSGGTYEQYF.

V is TRBV6-6 and J is TRBJ1-2; the D gene is possibly TRBD1 (5 bases). Germline lookup yields CDR1 MNHNY and CDR2 SVGAGI (reference sequence). The CDR3 runs 14 residues. Deletions cut 7 bases from V and 0 bases from J, with 12 bases between. The CDR3 is CASTQGLSNYGYTF. The CDR3 DNA reads as TGTGCCAGCACCCAGGGACTCTCTAACTATGGCTACACCTTC.

The J gene is TRBJ1-1, the V gene TRBV7-3; possibly TRBD1 for D (6 bases). The ends were cut back, 2 bases at V and 1 base at J, with 14 bases in the middle. Germline V gene data show CDR1 as SGHTA and CDR2 as FQGTGA. The CDR3 is made up of 16 amino acids. The CDR3 DNA is TGTGCCAGCAGCTTATATCGTACAGGGCAGAACACTGAAGCTTTCTTT. Protein sequence: CASSLYRTGQNTEAFF.